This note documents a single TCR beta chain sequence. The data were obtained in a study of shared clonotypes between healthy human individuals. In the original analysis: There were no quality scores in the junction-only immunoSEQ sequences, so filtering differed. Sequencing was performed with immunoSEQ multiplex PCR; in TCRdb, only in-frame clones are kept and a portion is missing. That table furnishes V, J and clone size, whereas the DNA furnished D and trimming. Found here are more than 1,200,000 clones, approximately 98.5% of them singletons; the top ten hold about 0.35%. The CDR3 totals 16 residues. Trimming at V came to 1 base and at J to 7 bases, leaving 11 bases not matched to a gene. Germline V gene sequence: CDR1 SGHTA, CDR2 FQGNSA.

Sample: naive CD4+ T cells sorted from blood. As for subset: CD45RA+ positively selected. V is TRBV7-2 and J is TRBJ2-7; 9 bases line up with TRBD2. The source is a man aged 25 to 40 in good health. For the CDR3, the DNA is TGTGCCAGCAGCTTAGATTCTAGCGGGGTCTACGGGGAGCAGTACTTC. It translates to CASSLDSSGVYGEQYF.